These 25 T cell receptor beta chains share one sample of origin, sequenced in a study of T cell responses to AZD1222 COVID-19 vaccine. TCRdb's table, derived via immunoSEQ multiplex PCR, lists solely in-frame clones and lacks some. The sample holds 200,000 or so clones, approximately 92% seen once. The sample in question was peripheral blood, obtained on day 0 of AZD1222 vaccination. Receptor source: an adult in good health.

This clone was seen a handful of times. The chain recombines TRBV2 with TRBJ1-6; D remains ambiguous. Per the germline V gene, CDR1 is SNHLY and CDR2 is FYNNEI. The CDR3 has 13 residues. V dropped 3 bases and J dropped 6 bases, with 6 bases sitting between them. The CDR3: CASSEVANSPLHF. In DNA, the CDR3 is TGTGCCAGCAGTGAGGTGGCTAATTCACCCCTCCACTTT.

The genes are TRBV7-8 and TRBJ2-3; 8 bases align to TRBD1. The CDR3 covers 15 residues. The ends lost 10 bases at V and 0 bases at J; junction bases unmatched: 9. Per the germline V gene, CDR1 is SGHVS and CDR2 is FQNEAQ. The CDR3 DNA reads as TGTGCCACCAGGACAGGGCGACTCAGCACAGATACGCAGTATTTT. Translation gives CATRTGRLSTDTQYF.

V is TRBV19 and J is TRBJ1-2; 9 bases line up with TRBD1. The CDR3 is 12 amino acids. Losses at the gene ends were 10 bases for V and 2 bases for J; bases not matched to a gene: 2. The germline V gene has CDR1 LNHDA and CDR2 SQIVND (reference sequence). CDR3 coding DNA: TGTGCCATCGGGACAGGGAACTATGGCTACACCTTC. Translation gives CAIGTGNYGYTF.

The chain uses TRBV6-5 and TRBJ2-1, with D possibly TRBD2 on 6 matching bases. Germline V lookup: CDR1 MNHEY, CDR2 SVGAGI. V was trimmed by 2 bases and J by 11 bases, leaving 7 bases between them. CDR3 size: 11 residues. The CDR3, as DNA: TGTGCCAGCAGTTACGGGGGGAAGCAGTTCTTC. Encoded protein: CASSYGGKQFF.

The rearrangement joins TRBV30 to TRBJ1-1; TRBD1 matches at 7 bases. This CDR3 comprises 14 residues. The V and J ends lost 7 bases and 2 bases, in that order; junction bases with no gene match: 10. CDR1 GTSNPN and CDR2 SVGIG come from the germline V gene (reference sequence). The CDR3 DNA is TGTGCCTCGGGGTATACAGGGGATAACACTGAAGCTTTCTTT. This gives the protein CASGYTGDNTEAFF.

This clone was picked up one time. V is TRBV30 and J is TRBJ1-5; D is ambiguous. The CDR3 contains 17 residues. Germline V gene lookup returns CDR1 GTSNPN and CDR2 SVGIG (reference sequence). The V and J ends lost 4 bases and 0 bases respectively, with 19 bases between them. The CDR3 DNA reads as TGTGCCTGGACCCCAGCGGTTGGGGAATATAGCAATCAGCCCCAGCATTTT. Translation: CAWTPAVGEYSNQPQHF.

The rearrangement links TRBV9 to TRBJ1-1; D not certain. Trimming took 6 bases from V and 6 from J, leaving 18 bases between them. The CDR3 is 14 amino acids. Germline CDR1 SGDLS, CDR2 YYNGEE. DNA of the CDR3: TGTGCCAGCACCCGGACCCACAGTAACGCTGAAGCTTTCTTT. Translating gives CASTRTHSNAEAFF.

This clone was counted once. The junction does not match germline at one end; this may be a read error. This chain links TRBV20-1 with TRBJ2-3; 14 positions match TRBD2. Germline-derived CDR1 and CDR2 are DFQATT and SNEGSKA (reference sequence). This CDR3 has 11 amino acids. CDR3 sequence: CSARQGLAGVF. As DNA, the CDR3 is TGCAGTGCTAGACAGGGACTAGCGGGGGTTTTT.

The CDR3 DNA is TGTGCCAGCAGCTTTACAGTATCGGGCACCGGGGAGCTGTTTTTT. The encoded protein is CASSFTVSGTGELFF. V and J are TRBV4-2 and TRBJ2-2; the D is unclear. Trimming shortened V by 5 bases and J by 4 bases, and 14 bases separated the two germline ends. Germline V gene data show CDR1 as LGHNA and CDR2 as YNFKEQ. CDR3 length equals 15 residues.

This chain links TRBV9 with TRBJ2-1, with TRBD2 identical over 12 bases. In germline, CDR1 is SGDLS, CDR2 YYNGEE. J gave up 0 bases and V 4 bases, and 8 bases lay outside the gene matches. The CDR3 is made up of 18 amino acids. CDR3 amino acids: CASSPGTSGSSSYNEQFF. The CDR3 nucleotides read TGTGCCAGCAGCCCAGGGACTAGCGGGTCCTCCTCCTACAATGAGCAGTTCTTC.

The chain has TRBV28 and TRBJ2-1; 8 bases are shared with TRBD1. CDR3 length equals 15 residues. The germline V gene has CDR1 MDHEN and CDR2 SYDVKM. V shed 4 bases and J 7 bases; nucleotides not matched to a gene: 9. The CDR3 bases are TGTGCCAGCAGTTCGAGGCAAACAGGGGGAAATGAGCAGTTCTTC. Protein: CASSSRQTGGNEQFF. The full variable domain, with the rest looked up from reference TRBV28 and TRBJ2-1, is DVKVTQSSRYLVKRTGEKVFLECVQDMDHENMFWYRQDPGLGLRLIYFSYDVKMKEKGDIPEGYSVSREKKERFSLILESASTNQTSMYLCASSSRQTGGNEQFFGPGTRLTVL.

The V and J genes are TRBV9 and TRBJ2-3, with TRBD2 matching over 11 bases. Trimming at V came to 3 bases and at J to 0 bases, leaving 6 bases not matched to a gene. This CDR3 has 17 amino acids. From germline, CDR1 is SGDLS and CDR2 YYNGEE. CDR3 in DNA: TGTGCCAGCAGCGGGCTAGCGGGAGGTACTAGCACAGATACGCAGTATTTT. Translated, it gives CASSGLAGGTSTDTQYF.

The chain joins TRBV7-8 to TRBJ2-2; possibly TRBD2 for D (5 bases). V lost 2 bases and J lost 0, with 13 bases in between. Germline-derived CDR1 and CDR2 are SGHVS and FQNEAQ. The CDR3 spans 17 residues. For the CDR3, the DNA is TGTGCCAGCAGCTTAATGGGCTGGCGGGCGAACACCGGGGAGCTGTTTTTT. The encoded protein is CASSLMGWRANTGELFF. Variable domain in full (rest from reference TRBV7-8 and TRBJ2-2): GAGVSQSPRYKVAKRGQDVALRCDPISGHVSLFWYQQALGQGPEFLTYFQNEAQLDKSGLPSDRFFAERPEGSVSTLKIQRTQQEDSAVYLCASSLMGWRANTGELFFGEGSRLTVL.

The chain employs TRBV19 and TRBJ1-2, with D perhaps matching TRBD1 (5 bases). V was trimmed by 10 bases and J by 8 bases, leaving 14 bases between them. The CDR3 covers 11 residues. Germline V lookup: CDR1 LNHDA, CDR2 SQIVND (reference sequence). The CDR3 nucleotides read TGTGCCACCGAGGAAGGGGTCGGCTACACCTTC. Amino acids: CATEEGVGYTF.

This chain connects TRBV4-2 to TRBJ2-3, with 12 bases fitting TRBD2. Looked up from germline, CDR1 is LGHNA and CDR2 is YNFKEQ. With 0 bases clipped from V and 0 bases from J, the junction kept 4 bases outside the gene matches. The CDR3 runs 18 residues. The CDR3 nucleotides read TGTGCCAGCAGCCAAGAACTAGCGGGGGGCTACAGCACAGATACGCAGTATTTT. Translation: CASSQELAGGYSTDTQYF.

The rearrangement joins TRBV6-2 or TRBV6-3 to TRBJ1-1; 7 positions agree with TRBD1. The CDR3 runs to 14 residues. The ends lost 6 bases at V and 5 bases at J; junction bases unmatched: 9. Germline V lookup: CDR1 MNHEY, CDR2 SVGEGT. As DNA, the CDR3 is TGTGCCAGCAGCCCCCCTCCCAGGGGGACTGAAGCTTTCTTT. Protein: CASSPPPRGTEAFF.

This clone has only one observation. The chain combines TRBV7-9 with TRBJ2-7; TRBD1 aligns across 9 bases. V shed 4 bases, J shed 4 bases, and the junction held 5 bases outside the gene matches. The length of the CDR3 is 14 residues. Germline CDR1 is SEHNR and CDR2 is FQNEAQ (reference sequence). CDR3 in DNA: TGTGCCAGCAGCTCGCCGGGACAGGGTTACGAGCAGTACGTC. Its translation: CASSSPGQGYEQYV.

In this sample, this clone turned up once. The chain employs TRBV9 and TRBJ2-3; 8 bases line up with TRBD2. The germline gives CDR1 SGDLS, CDR2 YYNGEE. Losses at the gene ends were 0 bases for V and 0 bases for J; bases not matched to a gene: 9. The CDR3 has 18 residues. The CDR3 sequence: CASSVEVGLAFSTDTQYF. The CDR3 DNA reads as TGTGCCAGCAGCGTAGAAGTAGGACTAGCATTTAGCACAGATACGCAGTATTTT. Full variable domain (missing parts from reference TRBV9 and TRBJ2-3): DSGVTQTPKHLITATGQRVTLRCSPRSGDLSVYWYQQSLDQGLQFLIQYYNGEERAKGNILERFSAQQFPDLHSELNLSSLELGDSALYFCASSVEVGLAFSTDTQYFGPGTRLTVL.

This chain links TRBV12-3 or TRBV12-4 with TRBJ2-7; no clear D gene. The CDR3 has 12 amino acids. V lost 0 bases to trimming and J lost 3 bases, with 3 bases between them. As DNA, the CDR3 is TGTGCCAGCAGTTTAGCCAACTACGAGCAGTACGTC. Translation gives CASSLANYEQYV.

The chain combines TRBV30 with TRBJ1-6; D gene uncertain. CDR3 length: 15 amino acids. V was trimmed by 8 bases and J by 7 bases, leaving 21 bases between them. CDR1 is GTSNPN and CDR2 is SVGIG in the germline V gene (reference sequence). CDR3 in amino acids: CAGTRGYGENSPLHF. The CDR3 nucleotides read TGTGCCGGAACTCGGGGATACGGCGAAAATTCACCCCTCCACTTT. Together with reference TRBV30 and TRBJ1-6, the CDR3 gives the full variable domain: SQTIHQWPATLVQPVGSPLSLECTVEGTSNPNLYWYRQAAGRGLQLLFYSVGIGQISSEVPQNLSASRPQDRQFILSSKKLLLSDSGFYLCAGTRGYGENSPLHFGNGTRLTVT.

The chain combines TRBV30 with TRBJ1-5; D might be TRBD1 (5 bases). The germline V gene encodes CDR1 GTSNPN and CDR2 SVGIG (reference sequence). With 2 bases removed from V and 2 bases from J, the gap between germline ends came to 7 bases. The CDR3 covers 13 residues. The CDR3 here is CAWSPRGNQPQHF. The CDR3 nucleotides read TGTGCCTGGAGTCCCAGGGGCAATCAGCCCCAGCATTTT.

V and J are TRBV19 and TRBJ2-3, with TRBD2 matching over 12 bases. Germline-derived CDR1 and CDR2 are LNHDA and SQIVND (reference sequence). The CDR3 is 19 residues long. V shed 5 bases and J 4 bases; nucleotides not matched to a gene: 16. The CDR3 loop is CASSATPRTSGIWPDTQYF. CDR3 DNA sequence: TGTGCCAGTAGTGCCACCCCCCGGACTAGCGGGATATGGCCAGATACGCAGTATTTT.

The chain joins TRBV4-2 to TRBJ1-1; D is unresolved. CDR1 is LGHNA, CDR2 YNFKEQ, per germline. The CDR3 is made up of 14 amino acids. V lost 1 base, J lost 8 bases, and 14 bases lay in between. The CDR3 DNA follows: TGTGCCAGCAGCCAAGGCCAGGACGTAATGGAAGCTTTCTTT. This gives the protein CASSQGQDVMEAFF.

This clone was seen only a few times. The chain is built from TRBV7-9 and TRBJ2-1, with a possible D match to TRBD2 (6 bases). CDR3 length: 16 residues. Trimming cost V 5 bases and J 0 bases, with 14 bases left between them. Looked up from germline, CDR1 is SEHNR and CDR2 is FQNEAQ (reference sequence). This CDR3 reads CASSSRETVSYNEQFF. CDR3 bases: TGTGCCAGCAGCAGCCGGGAGACGGTCTCCTACAATGAGCAGTTCTTC. Drawing the rest from reference TRBV7-9 and TRBJ2-1, the complete variable domain is DTGVSQNPRHKITKRGQNVTFRCDPISEHNRLYWYRQTLGQGPEFLTYFQNEAQLEKSRLLSDRFSAERPKGSFSTLEIQRTEQGDSAMYLCASSSRETVSYNEQFFGPGTRLTVL.

The rearrangement joins TRBV6-5 to TRBJ2-1, with 11 bases that match TRBD1. Germline-derived CDR1 and CDR2 are MNHEY and SVGAGI. The CDR3 totals 16 residues. The ends lost 4 bases at V and 6 bases at J; junction bases unmatched: 8. The CDR3 reads CASSLTTGTGGNEQFF. The CDR3 bases are TGTGCCAGCAGTTTGACCACCGGGACAGGGGGCAATGAGCAGTTCTTC.